The following is a T cell receptor (beta chain) sequence with its context. RNA was extracted with the RNeasy kit, and a quantity of roughly 0.5 to 1 ug was reverse transcribed using random hexamers. TCRdb independently ran MiXCR on the immunoSEQ multiplex PCR reads; one entry per CDR3 protein. The table shows about 80,000 distinct CDR3 sequences, with 90% to 95% occurring only once. This specimen comes from a study of CD8 T cells in Susac syndrome. The CDR3 has 16 amino acids. The germline gives CDR1 LGHDT, CDR2 YNNKEL (reference sequence). Trimming took 0 bases from V and 8 from J, leaving 17 bases between them.

Material: CD8+ T cells from PBMCs. This rearrangement joins TRBV3-1 to TRBJ2-1; D possibly matches TRBD1 or TRBD2 (5 bases each). The receptor was isolated from a human donor with Susac syndrome. CDR3: CASSQDPNIRGDEQFF. The CDR3 region has the DNA TGTGCCAGCAGCCAAGATCCTAACATTAGGGGAGATGAGCAGTTCTTC.